This T cell receptor (beta chain) was found in a study of T cell repertoires in cytomegalovirus infection. There are 16 residues in the CDR3. V lost 1 base and J 2 bases, leaving 14 bases between the germline ends. CDR1 is MGHRA and CDR2 is YSYEKL in the germline V gene. Each CDR3 protein gets one entry after TCRdb re-called the reads with MiXCR. The sample yields hundreds of thousands of distinct CDR3 sequences, about 33% seen once. This clonotype has a handful of counts. No antigen is known for it. This receptor was taken from a human donor in good health (CMV status not recorded). Some clones in this sample may be carry-over from other donors' samples. Specimen: cultured PBMCs, collected from culture after CMV antigen stimulation. The J gene is TRBJ1-1, the V gene TRBV4-1; no reliable D call. The CDR3 reads CASSQGAEKFNTEAFF. The CDR3 DNA follows: TGCGCCAGCAGCCAAGGGGCAGAGAAGTTTAACACTGAAGCTTTCTTT.